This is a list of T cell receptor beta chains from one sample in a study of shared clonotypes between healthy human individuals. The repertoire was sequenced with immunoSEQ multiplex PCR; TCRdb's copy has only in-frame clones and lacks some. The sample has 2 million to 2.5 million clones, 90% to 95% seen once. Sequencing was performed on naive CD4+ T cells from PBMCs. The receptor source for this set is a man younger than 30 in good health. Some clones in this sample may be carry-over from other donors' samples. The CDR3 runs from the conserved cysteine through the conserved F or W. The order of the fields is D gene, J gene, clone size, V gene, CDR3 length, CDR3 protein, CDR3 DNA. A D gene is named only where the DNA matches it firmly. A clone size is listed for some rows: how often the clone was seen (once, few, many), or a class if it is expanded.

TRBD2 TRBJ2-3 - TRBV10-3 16 CAIRSSGLAGGDTQYF TGTGCCATCAGATCGTCTGGGCTAGCGGGAGGGGATACGCAGTATTTT
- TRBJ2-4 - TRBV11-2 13 CASSPGTVNIQYF TGTGCCAGCAGCCCCGGGACGGTGAACATTCAGTACTTC
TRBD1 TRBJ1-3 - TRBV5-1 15 CASSQTGDSGNTIYF TGCGCCAGCAGCCAAACAGGGGATTCTGGAAACACCATATATTTT
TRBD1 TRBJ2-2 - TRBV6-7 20 CASRHPEPGQGARGRGELFF TGTGCCAGCAGACACCCAGAACCGGGACAGGGGGCGCGAGGGAGAGGGGAGCTGTTTTTT
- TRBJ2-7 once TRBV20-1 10 CSAQGNEQYF TGCAGTGCCCAAGGCAACGAGCAGTACTTC
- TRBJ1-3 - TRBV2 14 CASSDRVGGNTIYF TGTGCCAGCAGTGACAGGGTGGGCGGAAACACCATATATTTT
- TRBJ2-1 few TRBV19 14 CASSIGAGHHEQFF TGTGCCAGTAGTATAGGAGCAGGGCATCACGAGCAGTTCTTC
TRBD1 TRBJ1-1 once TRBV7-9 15 CASSLWGDRDTEAFF TGTGCCAGCAGCTTATGGGGGGACAGGGACACTGAAGCTTTCTTT
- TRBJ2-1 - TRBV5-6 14 CASSRATSYNEQFF TGTGCCAGCAGCCGGGCCACTTCCTACAATGAGCAGTTCTTC
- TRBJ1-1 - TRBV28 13 CASSPRHGTEAFF TGTGCCAGCAGTCCCCGCCATGGCACTGAAGCTTTCTTT
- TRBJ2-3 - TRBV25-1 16 CASSKEPGSRGDTQYF TGTGCCAGCAGTAAAGAGCCGGGGAGTCGAGGCGATACGCAGTATTTT
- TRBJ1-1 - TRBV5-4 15 CASSEGQIGNTEAFF TGTGCCAGCAGCGAGGGACAAATAGGGAACACTGAAGCTTTCTTT
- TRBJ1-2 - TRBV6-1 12 CASIRENYGYTF TGTGCCAGCATCCGGGAGAACTATGGCTACACCTTC
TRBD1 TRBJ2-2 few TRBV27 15 CASSLTGFFSGELFF TGTGCCAGCAGCCTGACAGGGTTCTTTTCCGGGGAGCTGTTTTTT
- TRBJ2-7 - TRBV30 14 CAWSGGTDYYEQYF TGTGCCTGGAGTGGCGGGACAGACTACTACGAGCAGTACTTC
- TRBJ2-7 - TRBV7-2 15 CASSLDFGSNYEQYF TGTGCCAGCAGCTTAGACTTCGGCTCAAATTACGAGCAGTACTTC
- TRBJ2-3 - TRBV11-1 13 CASSSLRGDTQYF TGTGCCAGCAGCTCCCTCCGGGGAGATACGCAGTATTTT
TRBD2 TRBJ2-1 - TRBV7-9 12 CAAGTSPHEQFF TGTGCCGCCGGGACTAGCCCCCATGAGCAGTTCTTC
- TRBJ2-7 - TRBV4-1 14 CASSQVGQPYEQYF TGCGCCAGCAGCCAAGTTGGACAGCCCTACGAGCAGTACTTC
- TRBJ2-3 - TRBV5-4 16 CASSHLALASTDTQYF TGTGCCAGCAGCCACCTAGCGTTAGCTAGCACAGATACGCAGTATTTT
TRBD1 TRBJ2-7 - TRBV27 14 CASTSGTVPYEQYF TGTGCCAGCACCTCCGGGACAGTTCCCTACGAGCAGTACTTC
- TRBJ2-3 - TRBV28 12 CASSLLASLQYF TGTGCCAGCAGTTTATTGGCTAGCTTACAGTATTTT
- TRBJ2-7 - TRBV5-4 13 CASGPSGRYEQYF TGTGCCAGCGGACCCTCGGGGCGTTACGAGCAGTACTTC
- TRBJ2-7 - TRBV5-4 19 CASSLGGEKGGLKGYEQYF TGTGCCAGCAGCCTCGGCGGGGAGAAAGGAGGACTCAAAGGCTACGAGCAGTACTTC
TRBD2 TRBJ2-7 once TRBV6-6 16 CASSLGGSGSAYEQYF TGTGCCAGCAGTTTGGGGGGTAGCGGGAGCGCCTACGAGCAGTACTTC
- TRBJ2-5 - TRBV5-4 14 CASSSPPVQETQYF TGTGCCAGCAGCTCTCCCCCCGTTCAAGAGACCCAGTACTTC
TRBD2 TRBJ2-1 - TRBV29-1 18 CSASGLAGRGPSYNEQFF TGCAGCGCCTCGGGACTAGCGGGACGAGGTCCCTCCTACAATGAGCAGTTCTTC
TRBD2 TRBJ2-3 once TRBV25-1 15 CASGLAGELTDTQYF TGTGCCAGCGGATTAGCGGGAGAGTTGACAGATACGCAGTATTTT
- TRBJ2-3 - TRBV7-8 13 CASSQRVTDTQYF TGTGCCAGCAGCCAGAGAGTGACAGATACGCAGTATTTT
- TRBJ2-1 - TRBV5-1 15 CASSPTDSSYNEQFF TGCGCCAGCAGCCCCACCGACTCTTCTTACAATGAGCAGTTCTTC
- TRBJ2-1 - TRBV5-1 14 CASSLRTSEDEQFF TGCGCCAGCAGCCTAAGGACCTCTGAGGATGAGCAGTTCTTC
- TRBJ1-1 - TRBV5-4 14 CASSLGSLDTEAFF TGTGCCAGCAGCTTGGGATCATTGGACACTGAAGCTTTCTTT
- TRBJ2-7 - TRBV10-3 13 CAISDQAGGVQYF TGTGCCATCAGTGATCAAGCAGGCGGGGTGCAGTACTTC
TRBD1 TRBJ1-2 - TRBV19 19 CASSTKDRDRGRSNYGYTF TGTGCCAGTAGTACTAAAGACCGGGACAGGGGTCGATCGAACTATGGCTACACCTTC
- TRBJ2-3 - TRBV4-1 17 CASSQVAQYASTDTQYF TGCGCCAGCAGCCAAGTGGCCCAGTATGCTAGCACAGATACGCAGTATTTT
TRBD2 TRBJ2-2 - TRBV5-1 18 CASSPGGTSDANTGELFF TGCGCCAGCAGCCCGGGAGGGACTAGCGATGCGAACACCGGGGAGCTGTTTTTT
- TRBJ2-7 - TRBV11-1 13 CASSLVLFYEQYF TGTGCCAGCAGCTTAGTTTTATTCTACGAGCAGTACTTC
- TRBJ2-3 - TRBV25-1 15 CASSARGERTDTQYF TGTGCCAGCAGTGCCAGGGGGGAGAGGACAGATACGCAGTATTTT
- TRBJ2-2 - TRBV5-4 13 CASSFDRPARLFF TGTGCCAGCAGCTTTGACAGACCTGCGCGGCTGTTTTTT
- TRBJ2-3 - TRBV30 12 CACSTGSDTQYF TGTGCCTGTTCTACAGGATCAGATACGCAGTATTTT
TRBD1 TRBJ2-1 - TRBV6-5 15 CASSFRTGAVNEQFF TGTGCCAGCAGTTTCAGGACAGGGGCCGTCAATGAGCAGTTCTTC
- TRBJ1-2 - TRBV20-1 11 CSARGYWGYTF TGCAGTGCTAGGGGGTATTGGGGCTACACCTTC
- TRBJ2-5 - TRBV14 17 CASSHRLTQGRWETQYF TGTGCCAGCAGCCACCGGCTTACACAGGGAAGGTGGGAGACCCAGTACTTC
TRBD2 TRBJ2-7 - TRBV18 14 CASSKAGTGGEQYF TGTGCCAGCTCGAAGGCCGGGACGGGAGGGGAGCAGTACTTC
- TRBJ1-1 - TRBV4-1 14 CASSQEEGNTEAFF TGCGCCAGCAGCCAAGAGGAAGGGAACACTGAAGCTTTCTTT
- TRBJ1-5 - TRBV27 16 CASSFSPWTADQPQHF TGTGCCAGCAGTTTCTCCCCCTGGACCGCTGATCAGCCCCAGCATTTT